Each of the 14 T cell receptor beta chains below was sequenced from the same sample in a study of graft-versus-host responses after intestinal transplantation. TCRdb's table, derived via immunoSEQ multiplex PCR, lists solely in-frame clones and lacks some. The sample contains about 120,000 clones, just over 90% of which appear only once. No antigen is known for these receptors. Sequenced material: unstimulated CD4+ T cells sorted from spleen or lymph node cells, taken before intestinal transplant. The receptors come from a human donor who received an intestinal transplant.

The chain employs TRBV5-1 and TRBJ2-1; TRBD1 matches 9 bases. The CDR3 is 13 amino acids. Germline values: CDR1 SGHRS, CDR2 YFSETQ. Trimming at V came to 4 bases and at J to 8 bases, leaving 4 bases not matched to a gene. The CDR3 loop reads CASSMDRGDEQFF. The CDR3 bases are TGCGCCAGCAGCATGGACAGGGGCGATGAGCAGTTCTTC.

The gene calls are TRBV14 and TRBJ2-2, with TRBD2 matching over 7 bases. Germline CDR1 SGHDN, CDR2 FVKESK. The length of the CDR3 is 15 residues. V lost 4 bases to trimming and J lost 4 bases; unmatched junction nucleotides: 6. The CDR3 reads CASSRDYAGTGELFF. Written as DNA, the CDR3 is TGTGCCAGCAGCCGGGACTACGCGGGCACCGGGGAGCTGTTTTTT.

The CDR3 reads CASSQGEGSFGNTIYF. The CDR3 bases are TGCGCCAGCAGCCAAGGAGAGGGTAGTTTCGGAAACACCATATATTTT. This sequence joins TRBV4-3 and TRBJ1-3; D uncertain. The CDR3 has 16 amino acids. V dropped 1 base and J dropped 4 bases, with 14 bases sitting between them. The germline gives CDR1 LGHNA, CDR2 YSLEER.

The J gene is TRBJ2-1, the V gene TRBV10-2, with 9 bases that match TRBD2. Per germline, CDR1 WSHSY and CDR2 SAAADI. This CDR3 comprises 17 residues. V shed 0 bases, J shed 2 bases, and the junction held 5 bases outside the gene matches. Here the CDR3 reads CASSESRGLAPYNEQFF. In nucleotides, the CDR3 is TGCGCCAGCAGTGAGTCTCGGGGACTAGCCCCCTACAATGAGCAGTTCTTC.

Here the CDR3 DNA reads TGTGCCATCAGGACAGCGGGCTCCTACGAGCAGTACTTC. It encodes CAIRTAGSYEQYF. The V call is TRBV10-3, the J call TRBJ2-7; a weak D match, TRBD2 (6 bases). In germline, CDR1 is ENHRY, CDR2 SYGVKD. V shed 6 bases and J shed 0 bases, with 9 bases lying between them. The CDR3 contains 13 residues.

The CDR3 coding sequence is TGTGCCAGTAGGGCGGATGTTCGGAATGAGCAGTTCTTC. It translates to CASRADVRNEQFF. This chain connects TRBV19 to TRBJ2-1, with D unclear. This CDR3 has 13 amino acids. CDR1 is LNHDA and CDR2 is SQIVND in the germline V gene (reference sequence). V was pared by 6 bases and J by 7 bases, with 13 bases between.

The chain has TRBV6-1 and TRBJ1-3, with D perhaps TRBD1 (6 bases). Trimming cost V 4 bases and J 6 bases, with 13 bases left between them. Germline values: CDR1 MNHNS, CDR2 SASEGT. The CDR3 consists of 14 residues. The CDR3 bases are TGTGCCAGCAGTGTCCAGGGGATTGCAAACACCATATATTTT. Its protein product is CASSVQGIANTIYF.

This chain uses TRBV21-1 with TRBJ2-3; no check of the table's D call, TRBD2, against the DNA was made. TRBV21-1 is classified as a pseudogene. CDR3 length equals 16 residues. CDR3 sequence: CASSKFCGGSTDTQYF. The CDR3 region has the DNA TGTGCCAGCAGCAAATTTTGCGGCGGTAGCACAGATACGCAGTATTTT.

In nucleotides, the CDR3 is TGCGCCAGCAGCTCCATCGGGACAGGGGGTGAAAAACTGTTTTTT. This translates into CASSSIGTGGEKLFF. The V call is TRBV5-1, the J call TRBJ1-4, with TRBD1 matching 11 bases. The germline CDR1 and CDR2 sequences are SGHRS and YFSETQ. J was trimmed by 7 bases and V by 3 bases; bases with no gene match: 5. The CDR3 runs to 15 residues.

The chain links TRBV7-2 to TRBJ1-4, with 8 bases matching TRBD1. The CDR3 loop spans 15 amino acids. The junction had 3 bases not matched to a gene; V was cut back by 6 bases and J by 0 bases. Germline-derived CDR1 and CDR2 are SGHTA and FQGNSA. CDR3 amino acids: CASSPQGATNEKLFF. CDR3 nucleotide sequence: TGTGCCAGCAGTCCACAGGGGGCAACTAATGAAAAACTGTTTTTT.

The rearrangement links TRBV14 to TRBJ1-1, with D possibly matching TRBD1 (6 bases). Germline CDR1 is SGHDN and CDR2 is FVKESK. The CDR3 runs to 13 residues. V gave up 6 bases and J gave up 2 bases, with 10 bases separating them. The CDR3 sequence is CASSYRANTEAFF. In DNA, the CDR3 is TGTGCCAGCAGTTACAGGGCTAACACTGAAGCTTTCTTT.

The chain carries TRBV7-2 and TRBJ1-4; D remains ambiguous. CDR1 SGHTA and CDR2 FQGNSA come from the germline V gene. The germline V and J ends were trimmed by 5 bases and 7 bases, with 20 bases remaining between them. This CDR3 is built from 16 residues. Here the CDR3 DNA reads TGTGCCAGCAGCCCAGGAAGGCAGGCCCGTCGTGAAAAACTGTTTTTT. It specifies CASSPGRQARREKLFF.

CDR3: CASSATTGTGMGEQYF. DNA for the CDR3: TGTGCCAGCAGCGCGACAACCGGGACAGGGATGGGGGAGCAGTACTTC. This chain connects TRBV9 to TRBJ2-7; TRBD1 matches 9 bases. Germline CDR1 SGDLS, CDR2 YYNGEE. CDR3 length: 16 residues. V was clipped by 3 bases and J by 7 bases; unmatched bases: 14. The full variable domain, with the rest looked up from reference TRBV9 and TRBJ2-7, is DSGVTQTPKHLITATGQRVTLRCSPRSGDLSVYWYQQSLDQGLQFLIQYYNGEERAKGNILERFSAQQFPDLHSELNLSSLELGDSALYFCASSATTGTGMGEQYFGPGTRLTVT.

The chain joins TRBV29-1 to TRBJ2-1; the match to TRBD2 covers 10 bases. CDR1 is SQVTM, CDR2 ANQGSEA, per germline. The CDR3 consists of 14 residues. Trimming cost V 6 bases and J 3 bases; bases outside gene matches: 5. CDR3 residues: CSVGSGGFYNEQFF. For the CDR3, the DNA is TGCAGCGTGGGTAGCGGGGGGTTCTACAATGAGCAGTTCTTC.